Following are 7 T cell receptor beta chains from one sample sequenced in a study of PD-1 blockade in mismatch repair-deficient tumors. Profiling relied on immunoSEQ multiplex PCR, and the TCRdb table lists in-frame clones only, not all of them. The sample contains roughly 79,000 clones, approximately 78% of which appear only once. The sample consisted of peripheral blood, taken 44 weeks after starting pembrolizumab. All receptors come from an adult with mismatch repair-deficient cancer.

V gene TRBV9 combines with J gene TRBJ2-5, with 10 bases lining up with TRBD1. The CDR3 has 15 amino acids. The trim removed 4 bases at V and 5 bases at J, leaving 8 bases unmatched. CDR1 is SGDLS, CDR2 YYNGEE, per germline. CDR3 nucleotides: TGTGCCAGCAGCCCGGGACAGGGGCGTCACGAGACCCAGTACTTC. This gives the protein CASSPGQGRHETQYF.

This chain links TRBV18 with TRBJ1-1; D possibly corresponds to TRBD1 (5 bases). V gave up 0 bases and J gave up 7 bases, with 12 bases separating them. In germline, CDR1 is KGHSH, CDR2 LQKENI. The CDR3 covers 14 residues. The CDR3 region has the DNA TGTGCCAGCTCACCACCTAGTCAGGGAGGTGAAGCTTTCTTT. Translated: CASSPPSQGGEAFF.

This chain links TRBV11-3 with TRBJ2-5, with D tentatively TRBD1 or TRBD2 (5 bases each). Trimming pared 4 bases from V and 4 bases from J, leaving 22 bases between. CDR3 length: 17 residues. Per the germline V gene, CDR1 is SGHNT and CDR2 is YENEEA. CDR3 sequence: CASSSAAGDSLGETQYF. As DNA, the CDR3 is TGTGCCAGCAGCTCTGCGGCGGGCGACAGCCTAGGAGAGACCCAGTACTTC.

V and J are TRBV27 and TRBJ2-1, with no clear D. V was shortened by 0 bases and J by 6 bases, with 6 bases between the two germline ends. The CDR3 is 13 amino acids. Germline CDR1 reads MNHEY; CDR2 reads SMNVEV (reference sequence). The chain's CDR3 is CASSLSALNEQFF. CDR3 DNA: TGTGCCAGCAGTTTATCGGCACTCAATGAGCAGTTCTTC.

The chain recombines TRBV5-1 with TRBJ2-7, with 14 bases aligning to TRBD2. CDR1 and CDR2 (germline): SGHRS, YFSETQ. The junction had 7 bases not matched to a gene; V was cut back by 4 bases and J by 1 base. The CDR3 totals 17 residues. Here the CDR3 DNA reads TGCGCCAGCAGCCCGGGACTAGCGGGAGTGGGGTCCTACGAGCAGTACTTC. As protein: CASSPGLAGVGSYEQYF.

The chain couples TRBV11-3 to TRBJ1-2, with D unresolved. The germline V and J ends were trimmed by 2 bases and 6 bases, with 13 bases remaining between them. The CDR3 has 14 residues. The germline V gene has CDR1 SGHNT and CDR2 YENEEA. The CDR3 DNA reads as TGTGCCAGCAGCTTACAAGGGCCGGGCCATGGCTACACCTTC. Protein product: CASSLQGPGHGYTF.

The chain has TRBV28 and TRBJ1-5; TRBD1 matches 7 bases. The CDR3 is 13 residues long. The J segment lost 6 bases and the V segment lost 6 bases, leaving 5 bases of the junction unmatched. Germline V gene sequence: CDR1 MDHEN, CDR2 SYDVKM. The CDR3 region has the DNA TGTGCCAGCAGGGAGGGGGCTGGTCAGCCCCAGCATTTT. Translation: CASREGAGQPQHF.